The source of this T cell receptor (beta chain) is a study of identical twins. The CDR3 runs to 13 residues. CDR1 KGHSH and CDR2 LQKENI come from the germline V gene. V dropped 0 bases and J dropped 5 bases, with 7 bases sitting between them. One entry per CDR3 protein, called by TCRdb with MiXCR from the 5' RACE reads. The repertoire consists of some 630,000 distinct CDR3 sequences, with 7.1% occurring once and the leading ten covering over 1.5%. The table lists this clonotype with a few counts. The sample was also linked to a second study, of yellow fever vaccine responses in identical twins.

The sample was PBMCs. The clonotype comes from a woman between 18 and 30 years old in good health. The V gene is TRBV18, the J gene TRBJ1-1; D uncertain. CDR3 nucleotides: TGTGCCAGCTCACCACCGGCGAGTACTGAAGCTTTCTTT. This gives the protein CASSPPASTEAFF.